The 24 T cell receptor beta chains given below trace back to one sample, sequenced in a study of shared clonotypes between healthy human individuals. CD45RO-negative CD8 cells positively selected for CCR7 made up the naive population, which excluded terminally differentiated effector memory CD45RA+ cells. Only in-frame clones appear in the TCRdb table, and some are missing; sequencing was by immunoSEQ multiplex PCR. The sample has approximately 2,200,000 clones; 85% to 95% are singletons. The sequenced material came from naive CD8+ T cells from PBMCs. The receptor set was obtained from a man aged 18 to 35 in good health. Some clones in this sample may be carry-over from other donors' samples.

This chain connects TRBV27 to TRBJ2-7, with D uncertain. Trimming shortened V by 7 bases and J by 0 bases, and 4 bases separated the two germline ends. Per the germline V gene, CDR1 is MNHEY and CDR2 is SMNVEV (reference sequence). The CDR3 totals 11 residues. The CDR3 here is CASISSYEQYF. DNA for the CDR3: TGTGCCAGCATATCCTCCTACGAGCAGTACTTC.

This chain connects TRBV27 to TRBJ2-1; 8 bases map to TRBD2. The V segment lost 4 bases and the J segment 4 bases; nucleotides outside the gene matches: 15. Germline values: CDR1 MNHEY, CDR2 SMNVEV (reference sequence). This CDR3 has 18 amino acids. This CDR3 is CASSSTSKPAGAYNEQFF. DNA of the CDR3: TGTGCCAGCAGTTCGACATCGAAACCAGCGGGGGCGTACAATGAGCAGTTCTTC.

CDR3 protein: CASRGAGTPGELFF. The DNA for the CDR3 is TGCGCCAGCAGGGGGGCGGGAACTCCTGGGGAGCTGTTTTTT. This chain links TRBV4-3 with TRBJ2-2, with D perhaps being TRBD1 or TRBD2 (6 bases each). Germline CDR1 LGHNA, CDR2 YSLEER. The CDR3 is 14 amino acids. Trimming pared 6 bases from V and 8 bases from J, leaving 16 bases between.

The V and J genes are TRBV2 and TRBJ2-7; 10 nucleotides match TRBD2. The CDR3 has 15 amino acids. From germline, CDR1 is SNHLY and CDR2 FYNNEI. Trimming cost V 4 bases and J 3 bases; bases outside gene matches: 6. The CDR3 region is CASSGASGSLYEQYF. The DNA of the CDR3 is TGTGCCAGCAGTGGGGCTAGCGGGAGTCTCTACGAGCAGTACTTC.

The chain couples TRBV9 to TRBJ2-1; the match to TRBD1 covers 7 bases. This CDR3 has 13 amino acids. Germline-derived CDR1 and CDR2 are SGDLS and YYNGEE. Losses at the gene ends were 3 bases for V and 8 bases for J; bases not matched to a gene: 5. CDR3 residues: CASSGQGKHEQFF. Written as DNA, the CDR3 is TGTGCCAGCAGCGGACAGGGAAAGCATGAGCAGTTCTTC.

The chain carries TRBV11-2 and TRBJ2-7, with 10 bases identical to TRBD1. Germline V gene data show CDR1 as SGHAT and CDR2 as FQNNGV. After removal of 5 bases from V and 2 bases from J, the junction contained 3 bases not matched to a gene. CDR3 length equals 14 residues. This CDR3 reads CASSAGTGAYEQYF. The CDR3 DNA sequence: TGTGCCAGCAGCGCCGGGACAGGGGCCTACGAGCAGTACTTC.

The J gene is TRBJ1-1, the V gene TRBV4-2, with 9 bases fitting TRBD1. The CDR3 covers 15 residues. V lost 4 bases, J lost 3 bases, and 6 bases stayed unmatched. The germline V gene encodes CDR1 LGHNA and CDR2 YNFKEQ. The DNA for the CDR3 is TGTGCCAGCAGCCCGAACCGACAGGGGGACACTGAAGCTTTCTTT. It yields the protein CASSPNRQGDTEAFF.

This chain connects TRBV28 to TRBJ1-5, with D possibly TRBD1 on 5 matching bases. Germline assignment: CDR1 MDHEN and CDR2 SYDVKM. The CDR3 is 13 amino acids. Trimming pared 3 bases from V and 7 bases from J, leaving 10 bases between. The CDR3: CASSFQGRQPQHF. In nucleotides, the CDR3 is TGTGCCAGCAGTTTTCAGGGACGGCAGCCCCAGCATTTT.

The rearrangement links TRBV15 to TRBJ2-1; 13 nucleotides match TRBD2. Germline-derived CDR1 and CDR2 are LNHNV and YYDKDF (reference sequence). V was clipped by 5 bases and J by 10 bases; unmatched bases: 8. The CDR3 is 15 amino acids. The CDR3 region is CATSPTSGRADEQFF. The CDR3 DNA reads as TGTGCCACCAGCCCTACTAGCGGGAGGGCCGACGAGCAGTTCTTC.

About this clone: The sample carries other DNA sequences with the same CDR3. The genes are TRBV6-4 and TRBJ2-7; D is uncertain. This CDR3 is built from 11 residues. The germline V gene has CDR1 MRHNA and CDR2 SNTAGT. Between the trimmed V and J ends, which lost 3 bases and 3 bases, there was a span of 3 bases. CDR3 coding DNA: TGTGCCAGCAGTGATGGCTACGAGCAGTACTTC. Amino acid sequence: CASSDGYEQYF.

For the CDR3, the DNA is TGCAGCTTCAACAGGGGGCGAAGGGAAGAGACCCAGTACTTC. It is translated as CSFNRGRREETQYF. The chain links TRBV29-1 to TRBJ2-5; 9 bases line up with TRBD1. Unmatched junction bases numbered 10, after V lost 8 bases and J lost 3 bases. The germline gives CDR1 SQVTM, CDR2 ANQGSEA. This CDR3 is built from 14 residues.

This chain connects TRBV28 to TRBJ2-7; 7 bases fit TRBD1. Germline V CDR1 and CDR2: MDHEN, SYDVKM. The CDR3 runs to 12 residues. Trimming cost V 5 bases and J 7 bases; bases outside gene matches: 5. The DNA of the CDR3 is TGTGCCAGCAGTAGGGACAGCCTGGAGCAGTACTTC. Translated, it gives CASSRDSLEQYF.

The gene calls are TRBV27 and TRBJ1-2, with a tentative D call TRBD1 (5 bases). V lost 7 bases and J 2 bases, leaving 29 bases between the germline ends. There are 19 residues in the CDR3. In germline, CDR1 is MNHEY, CDR2 SMNVEV (reference sequence). The CDR3 bases are TGTGCCAGCACCCCTCGGACCCCCCGGGACCTCCTAGGGAACTATGGCTACACCTTC. Translated: CASTPRTPRDLLGNYGYTF.

V usage is TRBV2 and J usage is TRBJ2-1, with 15 bases matching TRBD2. J lost 0 bases, V lost 4 bases, and 10 bases had no gene match. The CDR3 totals 20 residues. CDR1 is SNHLY and CDR2 is FYNNEI in the germline V gene. The DNA of the CDR3 is TGTGCCAGCAGTGGGAACCCGGGACTAGCGGGAGGTCGCTCCTACAATGAGCAGTTCTTC. This translates into CASSGNPGLAGGRSYNEQFF.

The chain joins TRBV29-1 to TRBJ1-4; D unclear. The CDR3 covers 13 residues. V lost 7 bases to trimming and J lost 3 bases, with 12 bases between them. Germline V gene sequence: CDR1 SQVTM, CDR2 ANQGSEA. CDR3 loop: CSGIEGPNEKLFF. For the CDR3, the DNA is TGCAGCGGGATAGAAGGCCCTAATGAAAAACTGTTTTTT.

The chain has TRBV7-9 and TRBJ2-5; 7 bases are a match to TRBD1. After removal of 5 bases from V and 5 bases from J, the junction contained 8 bases not matched to a gene. Germline CDR1 reads SEHNR; CDR2 reads FQNEAQ (reference sequence). The CDR3 covers 14 residues. The CDR3 protein is CASSKGQSWETQYF. CDR3 sequence (DNA): TGTGCCAGCAGCAAGGGACAGAGTTGGGAGACCCAGTACTTC.

V usage is TRBV7-2 and J usage is TRBJ1-3; possible D gene TRBD1, 5 bases. The germline gives CDR1 SGHTA, CDR2 FQGNSA. V gave up 5 bases and J gave up 1 base, with 21 bases separating them. The CDR3 loop spans 18 amino acids. CDR3 residues: CASSVGGERGRSGNTIYF. Here the CDR3 DNA reads TGTGCCAGCAGCGTTGGAGGGGAAAGGGGAAGGTCTGGAAACACCATATATTTT.

The V gene is TRBV27, the J gene TRBJ2-7; maybe TRBD1 (6 bases). V dropped 2 bases and J dropped 3 bases, with 14 bases sitting between them. The germline gives CDR1 MNHEY, CDR2 SMNVEV (reference sequence). This CDR3 spans 15 amino acids. The CDR3 bases are TGTGCCAGCAGTTTAACAGGGAGTCCATACTACGAGCAGTACTTC. It yields the protein CASSLTGSPYYEQYF.

The rearrangement joins TRBV2 to TRBJ1-3; TRBD1 matches at 7 bases. Germline loops: CDR1 SNHLY, CDR2 FYNNEI. V trimming: 3 bases; J trimming: 0 bases; junction bases outside the gene matches: 8. This CDR3 is built from 17 residues. Here the CDR3 DNA reads TGTGCCAGCAGTGATCTCGGGACAGTCCCCTCTGGAAACACCATATATTTT. Its translation: CASSDLGTVPSGNTIYF.

The CDR3 nucleotides are TGTGCCAGCAGTGTCGATACAGGGGGCGGAAGCAATCAGCCCCAGCATTTT. As protein: CASSVDTGGGSNQPQHF. This sequence joins TRBV6-1 and TRBJ1-5; 9 bases line up with TRBD1. Germline V gene data show CDR1 as MNHNS and CDR2 as SASEGT. This CDR3 comprises 17 residues. Trimming cost V 4 bases and J 1 base; bases outside gene matches: 8.

This clone was seen only a few times. Other nucleotide sequences from this sample produce the same CDR3. The V call is TRBV9, the J call TRBJ2-7, with D perhaps matching TRBD2 (5 bases). The V gene's germline CDR1 is SGDLS and CDR2 YYNGEE. Trimming pared 0 bases from V and 0 bases from J, leaving 7 bases between. The CDR3 is 14 amino acids. The CDR3 region has the DNA TGTGCCAGCAGCGTAGGGGGAGACTCCTACGAGCAGTACTTC. Amino acid sequence: CASSVGGDSYEQYF.

The CDR3 coding sequence is TGCGCCAGCAGCCACTTGATGGTCGGGACAGGGTTCGTCGGCACTGAAGCTTTCTTT. Protein sequence: CASSHLMVGTGFVGTEAFF. The V and J genes are TRBV4-3 and TRBJ1-1; 9 nucleotides line up with TRBD1. Germline CDR1 is LGHNA and CDR2 is YSLEER. V shed 3 bases, J shed 4 bases, and the junction held 18 bases outside the gene matches. This CDR3 has 19 residues.

The gene calls are TRBV27 and TRBJ1-4; 9 bases match TRBD1. V was clipped by 4 bases and J by 8 bases; unmatched bases: 8. The CDR3 has 15 amino acids. Looked up from germline, CDR1 is MNHEY and CDR2 is SMNVEV (reference sequence). The DNA of the CDR3 is TGTGCCAGCAGTTGGACCGGGACAGGGCGAGAAAAACTGTTTTTT. Protein sequence: CASSWTGTGREKLFF.

The V gene is TRBV9, the J gene TRBJ2-5, with TRBD2 matching 8 bases. Germline loops: CDR1 SGDLS, CDR2 YYNGEE. The CDR3 runs 14 residues. V was pared by 4 bases and J by 2 bases, with 4 bases of the junction left unmatched. The CDR3 is CASSPGGAQETQYF. In nucleotides, the CDR3 is TGTGCCAGCAGCCCCGGGGGGGCTCAAGAGACCCAGTACTTC.